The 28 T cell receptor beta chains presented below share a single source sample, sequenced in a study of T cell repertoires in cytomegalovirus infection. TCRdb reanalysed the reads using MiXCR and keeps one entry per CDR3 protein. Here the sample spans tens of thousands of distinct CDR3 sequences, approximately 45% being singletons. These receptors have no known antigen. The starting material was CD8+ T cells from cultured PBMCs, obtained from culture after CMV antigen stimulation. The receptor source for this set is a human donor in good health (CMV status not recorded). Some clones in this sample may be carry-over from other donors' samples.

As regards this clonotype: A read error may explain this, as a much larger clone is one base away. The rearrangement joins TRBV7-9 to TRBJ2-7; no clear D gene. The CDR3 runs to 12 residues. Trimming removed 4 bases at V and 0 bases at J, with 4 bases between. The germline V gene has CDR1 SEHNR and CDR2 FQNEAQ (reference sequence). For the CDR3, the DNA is TGTGCCAGCAGCTCCGTCTCCTACGAGCAGTACTTC. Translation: CASSSVSYEQYF.

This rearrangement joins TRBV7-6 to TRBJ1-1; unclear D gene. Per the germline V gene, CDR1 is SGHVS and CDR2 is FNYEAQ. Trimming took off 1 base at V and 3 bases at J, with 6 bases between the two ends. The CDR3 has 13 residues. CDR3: CASSLDSYTEAFF. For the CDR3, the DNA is TGTGCCAGCAGCTTAGACAGTTACACTGAAGCTTTCTTT.

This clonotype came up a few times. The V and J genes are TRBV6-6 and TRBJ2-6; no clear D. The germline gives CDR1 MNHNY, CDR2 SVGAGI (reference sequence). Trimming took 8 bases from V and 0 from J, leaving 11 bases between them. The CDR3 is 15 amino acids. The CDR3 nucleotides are TGTGCCAGCGGGTCCAAGGGCTCTGGGGCCAACGTCCTGACTTTC. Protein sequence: CASGSKGSGANVLTF.

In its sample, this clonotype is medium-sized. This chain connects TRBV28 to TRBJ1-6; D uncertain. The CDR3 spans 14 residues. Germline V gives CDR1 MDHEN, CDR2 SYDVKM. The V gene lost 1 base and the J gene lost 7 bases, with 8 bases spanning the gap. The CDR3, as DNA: TGTGCCAGCAGTTTATTTACCTTAAATTCACCCCTCCACTTT. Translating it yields CASSLFTLNSPLHF.

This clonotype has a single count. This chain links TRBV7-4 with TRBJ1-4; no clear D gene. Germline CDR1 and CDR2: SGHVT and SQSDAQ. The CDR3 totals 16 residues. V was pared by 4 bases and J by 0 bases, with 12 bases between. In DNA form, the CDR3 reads TGTGCCAGCAGCTCTTCAGACGTAGCAACTAATGAAAAACTGTTTTTT. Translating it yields CASSSSDVATNEKLFF.

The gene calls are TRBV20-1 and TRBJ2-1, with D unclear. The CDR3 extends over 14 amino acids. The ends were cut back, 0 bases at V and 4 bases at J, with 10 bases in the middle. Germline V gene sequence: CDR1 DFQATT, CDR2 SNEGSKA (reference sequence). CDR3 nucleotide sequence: TGCAGTGCTAGAGATCTTGGCTATTACAATGAGCAGTTCTTC. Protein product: CSARDLGYYNEQFF.

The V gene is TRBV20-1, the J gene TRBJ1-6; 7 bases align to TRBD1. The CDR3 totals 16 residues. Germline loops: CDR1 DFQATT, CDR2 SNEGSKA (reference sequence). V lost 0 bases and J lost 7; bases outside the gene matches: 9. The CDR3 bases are TGCAGTGCTAGAGATCAGTCCGGCAGGGGGAATTCACCCCTCCACTTT. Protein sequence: CSARDQSGRGNSPLHF.

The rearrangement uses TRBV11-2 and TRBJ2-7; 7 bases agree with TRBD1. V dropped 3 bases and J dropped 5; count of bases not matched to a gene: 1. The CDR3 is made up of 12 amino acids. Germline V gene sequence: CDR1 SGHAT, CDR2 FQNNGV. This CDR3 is CASSLGQNEQYF. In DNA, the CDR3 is TGTGCCAGCAGCTTGGGACAGAACGAGCAGTACTTC. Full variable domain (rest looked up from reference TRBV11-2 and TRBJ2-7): EAGVAQSPRYKIIEKRQSVAFWCNPISGHATLYWYQQILGQGPKLLIQFQNNGVVDDSQLPKDRFSAERLKGVDSTLKIQPAKLEDSAVYLCASSLGQNEQYFGPGTRLTVT.

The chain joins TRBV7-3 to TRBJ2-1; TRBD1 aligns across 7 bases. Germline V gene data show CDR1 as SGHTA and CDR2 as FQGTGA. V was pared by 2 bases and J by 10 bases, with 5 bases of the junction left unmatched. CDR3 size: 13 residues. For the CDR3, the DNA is TGTGCCAGCAGCTTAGCTGACAGGGTAGAGCAGTTCTTC. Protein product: CASSLADRVEQFF.

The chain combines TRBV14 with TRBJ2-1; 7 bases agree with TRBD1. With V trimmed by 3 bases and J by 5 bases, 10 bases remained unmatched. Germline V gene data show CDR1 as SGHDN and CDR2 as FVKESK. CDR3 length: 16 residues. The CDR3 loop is CASSHGTDSLDNEQFF. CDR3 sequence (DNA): TGTGCCAGCAGCCATGGGACAGACAGCCTCGACAATGAGCAGTTCTTC.

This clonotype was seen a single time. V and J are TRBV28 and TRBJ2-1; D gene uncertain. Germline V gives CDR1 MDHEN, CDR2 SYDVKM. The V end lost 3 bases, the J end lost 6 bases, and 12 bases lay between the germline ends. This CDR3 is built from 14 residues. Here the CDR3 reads CASSFPGVGNEQFF. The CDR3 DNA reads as TGTGCCAGCAGTTTTCCCGGAGTGGGCAATGAGCAGTTCTTC.

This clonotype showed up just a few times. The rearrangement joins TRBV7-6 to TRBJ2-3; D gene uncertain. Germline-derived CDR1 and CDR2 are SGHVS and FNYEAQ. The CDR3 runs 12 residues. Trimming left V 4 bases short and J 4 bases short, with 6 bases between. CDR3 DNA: TGTGCCAGCAGCTCCACAGCAGATACGCAGTATTTT. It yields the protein CASSSTADTQYF.

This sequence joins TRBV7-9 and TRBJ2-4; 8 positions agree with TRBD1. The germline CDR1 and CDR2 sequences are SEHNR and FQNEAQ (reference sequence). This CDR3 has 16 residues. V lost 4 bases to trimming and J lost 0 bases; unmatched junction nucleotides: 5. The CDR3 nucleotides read TGTGCCAGCAGCTCTCGGACAGGGCTAGCCAAAAACATTCAGTACTTC. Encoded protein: CASSSRTGLAKNIQYF.

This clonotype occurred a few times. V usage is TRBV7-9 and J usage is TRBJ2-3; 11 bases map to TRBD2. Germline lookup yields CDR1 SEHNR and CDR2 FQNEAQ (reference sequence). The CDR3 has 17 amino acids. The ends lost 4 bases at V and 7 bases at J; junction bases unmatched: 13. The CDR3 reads CASSSRSGRAGSHTQYF. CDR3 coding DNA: TGTGCCAGCAGCTCACGTAGCGGGAGGGCCGGTTCACATACGCAGTATTTT.

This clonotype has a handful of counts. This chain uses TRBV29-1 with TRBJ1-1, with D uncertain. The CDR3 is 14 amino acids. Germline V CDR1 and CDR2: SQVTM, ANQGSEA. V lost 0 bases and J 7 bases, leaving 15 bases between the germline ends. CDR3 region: CSVEDSGGKDEAFF. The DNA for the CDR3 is TGCAGCGTTGAAGACTCGGGAGGGAAGGATGAAGCTTTCTTT.

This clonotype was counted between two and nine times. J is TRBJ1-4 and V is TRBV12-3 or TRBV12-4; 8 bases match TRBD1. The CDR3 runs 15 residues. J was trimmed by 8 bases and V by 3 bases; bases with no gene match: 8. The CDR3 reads CASSFNRGAREKLFF. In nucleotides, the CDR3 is TGTGCCAGCAGTTTTAACAGGGGGGCAAGAGAAAAACTGTTTTTT.

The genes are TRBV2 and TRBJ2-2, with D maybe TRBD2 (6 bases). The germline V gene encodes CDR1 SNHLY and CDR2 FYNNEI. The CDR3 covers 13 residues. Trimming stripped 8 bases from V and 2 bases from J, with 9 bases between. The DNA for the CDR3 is TGTGCCAGCGTGGGGGGTAACACCGGGGAGCTGTTTTTT. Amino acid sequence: CASVGGNTGELFF. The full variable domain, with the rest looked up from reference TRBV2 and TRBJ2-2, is EPEVTQTPSHQVTQMGQEVILRCVPISNHLYFYWYRQILGQKVEFLVSFYNNEISEKSEIFDDQFSVERPDGSNFTLKIRSTKLEDSAMYFCASVGGNTGELFFGEGSRLTVL.

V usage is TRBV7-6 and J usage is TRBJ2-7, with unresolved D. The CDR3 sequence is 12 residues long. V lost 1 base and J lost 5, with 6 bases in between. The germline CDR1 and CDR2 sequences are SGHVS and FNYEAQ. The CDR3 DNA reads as TGTGCCAGCAGCTTAGACATACACGAGCAGTACTTC. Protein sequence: CASSLDIHEQYF.

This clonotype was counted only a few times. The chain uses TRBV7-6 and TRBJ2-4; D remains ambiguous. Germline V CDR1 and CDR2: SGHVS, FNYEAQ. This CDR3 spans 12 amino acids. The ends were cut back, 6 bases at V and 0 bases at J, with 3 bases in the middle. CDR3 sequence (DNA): TGTGCCAGCAGTTCAGCCAAAAACATTCAGTACTTC. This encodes CASSSAKNIQYF. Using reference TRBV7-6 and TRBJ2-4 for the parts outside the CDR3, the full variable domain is GAGVSQSPRYKVTKRGQDVALRCDPISGHVSLYWYRQALGQGPEFLTYFNYEAQQDKSGLPNDRFSAERPEGSISTLTIQRTEQRDSAMYRCASSSAKNIQYFGAGTRLSVL.

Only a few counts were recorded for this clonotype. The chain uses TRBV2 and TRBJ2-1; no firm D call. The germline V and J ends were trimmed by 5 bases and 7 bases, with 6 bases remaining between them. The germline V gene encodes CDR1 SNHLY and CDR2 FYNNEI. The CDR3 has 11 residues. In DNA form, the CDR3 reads TGTGCCAGCAGTAACGCGAATGAGCAGTTCTTC. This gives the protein CASSNANEQFF.

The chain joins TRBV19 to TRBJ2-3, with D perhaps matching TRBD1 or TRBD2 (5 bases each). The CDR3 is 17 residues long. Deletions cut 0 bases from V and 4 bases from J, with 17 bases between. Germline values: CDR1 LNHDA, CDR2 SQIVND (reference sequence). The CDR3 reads CASSIDGEGKEADTQYF. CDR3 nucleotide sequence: TGTGCCAGTAGTATAGATGGAGAGGGGAAGGAGGCAGATACGCAGTATTTT.

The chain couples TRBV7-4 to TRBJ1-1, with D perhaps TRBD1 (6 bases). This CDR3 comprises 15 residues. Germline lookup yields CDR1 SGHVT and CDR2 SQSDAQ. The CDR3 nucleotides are TGTGCGTTCGCAGGGGATATGTCCGGATCGGCTGAAGCTTTCTTT. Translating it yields CAFAGDMSGSAEAFF.

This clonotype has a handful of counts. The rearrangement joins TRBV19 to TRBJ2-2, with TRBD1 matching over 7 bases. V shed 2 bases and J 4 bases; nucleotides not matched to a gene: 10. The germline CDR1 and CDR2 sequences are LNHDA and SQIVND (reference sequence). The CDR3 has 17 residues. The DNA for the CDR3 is TGTGCCAGTAGTATATCCCCGACAGGGTATGGCACCGGGGAGCTGTTTTTT. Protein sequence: CASSISPTGYGTGELFF.

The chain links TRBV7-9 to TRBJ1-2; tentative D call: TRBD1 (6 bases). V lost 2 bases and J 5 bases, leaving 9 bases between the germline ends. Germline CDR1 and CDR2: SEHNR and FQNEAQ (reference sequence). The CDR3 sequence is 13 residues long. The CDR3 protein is CASSLKTGYGYTF. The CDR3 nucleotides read TGTGCCAGCAGCTTAAAGACAGGATATGGCTACACCTTC. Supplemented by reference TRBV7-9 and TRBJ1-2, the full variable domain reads DTGVSQNPRHKITKRGQNVTFRCDPISEHNRLYWYRQTLGQGPEFLTYFQNEAQLEKSRLLSDRFSAERPKGSFSTLEIQRTEQGDSAMYLCASSLKTGYGYTFGSGTRLTVV.

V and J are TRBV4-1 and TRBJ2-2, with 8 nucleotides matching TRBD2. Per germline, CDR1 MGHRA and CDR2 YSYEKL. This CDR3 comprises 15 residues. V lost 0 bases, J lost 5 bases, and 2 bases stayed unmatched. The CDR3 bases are TGCGCCAGCAGCCAAGACGGGAGGGGGACCGGGGAGCTGTTTTTT. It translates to CASSQDGRGTGELFF.

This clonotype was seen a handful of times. CDR3 protein: CASSLDRADLNTEAFF. DNA of the CDR3: TGTGCCAGCAGCTTAGACCGGGCGGACCTGAACACTGAAGCTTTCTTT. The chain has TRBV7-9 and TRBJ1-1; D is uncertain. The ends were cut back, 1 base at V and 0 bases at J, with 12 bases in the middle. The CDR3 runs 16 residues. Germline assignment: CDR1 SEHNR and CDR2 FQNEAQ (reference sequence).

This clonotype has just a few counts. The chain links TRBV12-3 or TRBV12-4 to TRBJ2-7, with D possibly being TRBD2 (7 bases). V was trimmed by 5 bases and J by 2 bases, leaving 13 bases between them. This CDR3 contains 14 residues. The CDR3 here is CASSRLGGPYEQYF. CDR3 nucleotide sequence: TGTGCCAGCAGTCGACTCGGGGGGCCCTACGAGCAGTACTTC.

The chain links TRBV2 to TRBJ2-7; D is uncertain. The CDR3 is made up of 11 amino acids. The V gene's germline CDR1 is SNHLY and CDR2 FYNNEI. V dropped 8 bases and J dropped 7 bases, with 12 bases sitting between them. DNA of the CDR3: TGTGCCAGCGAAAAATTCCCTGAGCAGTACTTC. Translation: CASEKFPEQYF.